This T cell receptor (beta chain) originates from a study of early T cells in non-severe SARS-CoV-2 infection. Study background: Sequencing targeted bulk RNA from unsorted whole blood, leaving chains unpaired.

Study-level results: Using VDJdb, the matching emphasized anti-spike CD8 responses while missing private and CD4 specificities.

CDR3 length: 15 residues. CDR1 is SGHTA and CDR2 is FQGNSA in the germline V gene. V was shortened by 5 bases and J by 7 bases, with 17 bases between the two germline ends. Individual cDNA molecules carried attached unique molecular identifiers. TCRdb reprocessed the 5' RACE reads with MiXCR, giving one entry per CDR3 protein. Among tens of thousands of distinct CDR3 sequences, approximately 5.3% were seen once, and the ten largest hold about 27%. This clonotype has more than one count but fewer than ten. Its antigen is currently unknown. The TCR comes from an adult who was a healthcare worker with PCR-confirmed SARS-CoV-2 infection or an uninfected control (not recorded which). The sequenced sample consisted of whole blood. The rearrangement uses TRBV7-2 and TRBJ1-4, with D possibly being TRBD1 (5 bases). This CDR3 is CASSTRAGMGEKLFF. CDR3 DNA sequence: TGTGCCAGCAGCACCAGGGCGGGGATGGGTGAAAAACTGTTTTTT.